The clone carrying this T cell receptor beta chain appeared many times. The antigen remains unidentified. V was pared by 5 bases and J by 0 bases, with 15 bases between. The CDR3 is 16 residues long. Molecular barcoding with unique molecular identifiers was used for the TCRbeta library. TCRdb re-derived calls from the PCR reads in MiXCR, one entry per CDR3 protein. The sample lists hundreds of thousands of distinct CDR3 sequences, roughly 13% occurring once. These data originate in a study of T-cell reconstitution after alpha-beta-depleted transplantation in children. Study-wide results and caveats: Newly made T cells mostly supplied T-cell counts and diversity one year after transplant. Surviving recipient T cells and thymic progenitors accounted for the high day-60 TCRbeta diversity observed in some patients. There were reportedly several hundred expanded graft clones from which alpha-beta T cells came about two months after transplant.

This chain uses TRBV12-3 or TRBV12-4 with TRBJ2-3; the D is unclear. The sequencing here drew on PBMCs, mostly from graft donor cells, taken 360 days after TCRalphabeta/CD19-depleted stem cell transplant. The sequence came from a male patient aged 10 to 17 who had a stem cell transplant for acute myeloid leukemia, so the T cells may come from the graft donor. The CDR3 spells CASSLLSGPSTDTQYF. The CDR3 nucleotides read TGTGCCAGCAGTCTCCTTTCCGGGCCCAGCACAGATACGCAGTATTTT.